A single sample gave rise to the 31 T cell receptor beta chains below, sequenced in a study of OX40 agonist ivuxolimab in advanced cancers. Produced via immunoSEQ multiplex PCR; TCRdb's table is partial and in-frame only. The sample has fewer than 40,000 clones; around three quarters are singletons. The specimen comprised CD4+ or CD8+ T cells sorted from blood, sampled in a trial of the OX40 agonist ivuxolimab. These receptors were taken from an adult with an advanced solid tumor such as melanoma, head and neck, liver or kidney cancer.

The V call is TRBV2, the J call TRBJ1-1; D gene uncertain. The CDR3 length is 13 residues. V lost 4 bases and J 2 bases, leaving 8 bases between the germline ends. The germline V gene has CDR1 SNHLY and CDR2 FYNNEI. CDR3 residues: CASSAGKNTEAFF. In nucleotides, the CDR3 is TGTGCCAGCAGTGCGGGAAAAAACACTGAAGCTTTCTTT.

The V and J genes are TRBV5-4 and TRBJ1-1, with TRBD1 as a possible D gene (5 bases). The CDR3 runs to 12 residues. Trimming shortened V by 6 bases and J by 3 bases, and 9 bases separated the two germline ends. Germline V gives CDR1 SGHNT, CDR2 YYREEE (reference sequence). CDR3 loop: CASKGVDTEAFF. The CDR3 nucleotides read TGTGCCAGCAAAGGGGTAGACACTGAAGCTTTCTTT.

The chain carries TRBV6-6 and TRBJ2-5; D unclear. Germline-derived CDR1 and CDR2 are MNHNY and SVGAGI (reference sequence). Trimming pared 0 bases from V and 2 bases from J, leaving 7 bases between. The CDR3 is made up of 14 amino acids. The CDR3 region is CASSYSRIQETQYF. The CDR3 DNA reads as TGTGCCAGCAGTTACTCCCGAATTCAAGAGACCCAGTACTTC.

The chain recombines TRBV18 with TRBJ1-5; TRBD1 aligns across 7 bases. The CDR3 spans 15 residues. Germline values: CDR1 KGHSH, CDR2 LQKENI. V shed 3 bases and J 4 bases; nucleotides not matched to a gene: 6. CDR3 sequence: CASSPSQGVNQPQHF. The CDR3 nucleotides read TGTGCCAGCTCACCCTCTCAGGGGGTGAATCAGCCCCAGCATTTT.

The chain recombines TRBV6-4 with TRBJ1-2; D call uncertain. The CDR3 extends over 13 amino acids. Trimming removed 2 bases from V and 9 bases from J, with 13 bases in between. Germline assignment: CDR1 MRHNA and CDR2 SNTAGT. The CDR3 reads CASSDATHRSYTF. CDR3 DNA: TGTGCCAGCAGTGACGCCACCCACAGAAGCTACACCTTC.

In DNA, the CDR3 is TGTGCCAGCAGCGAAGGCGGGTTGACAGTCGTGAGTGAAGCTTTCTTT. This translates into CASSEGGLTVVSEAFF. The V call is TRBV7-9, the J call TRBJ1-1, with a weak D call TRBD1 (5 bases). The CDR3 has 16 amino acids. Trimming left V 5 bases short and J 7 bases short, with 23 bases between. Germline CDR1 reads SEHNR; CDR2 reads FQNEAQ (reference sequence). The complete variable domain, with remaining parts taken from reference TRBV7-9 and TRBJ1-1, reads DTGVSQNPRHKITKRGQNVTFRCDPISEHNRLYWYRQTLGQGPEFLTYFQNEAQLEKSRLLSDRFSAERPKGSFSTLEIQRTEQGDSAMYLCASSEGGLTVVSEAFFGQGTRLTVV.

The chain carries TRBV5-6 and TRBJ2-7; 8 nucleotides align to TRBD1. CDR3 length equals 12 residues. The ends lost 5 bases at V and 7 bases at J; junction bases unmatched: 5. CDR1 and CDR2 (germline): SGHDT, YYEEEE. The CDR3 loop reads CASRVDRAEQYF. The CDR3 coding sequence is TGTGCCAGCAGGGTGGACAGGGCTGAGCAGTACTTC. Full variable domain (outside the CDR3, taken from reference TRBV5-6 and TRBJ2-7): DAGVTQSPTHLIKTRGQQVTLRCSPKSGHDTVSWYQQALGQGPQFIFQYYEEEERQRGNFPDRFSGHQFPNYSSELNVNALLLGDSALYLCASRVDRAEQYFGPGTRLTVT.

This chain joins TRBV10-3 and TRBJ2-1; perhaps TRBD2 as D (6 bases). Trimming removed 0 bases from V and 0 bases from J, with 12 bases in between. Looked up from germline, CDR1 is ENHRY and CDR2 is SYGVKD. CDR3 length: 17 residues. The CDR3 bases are TGTGCCATCAGTGAGTCTGGGACTTCCAGCTCCTACAATGAGCAGTTCTTC. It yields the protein CAISESGTSSSYNEQFF.

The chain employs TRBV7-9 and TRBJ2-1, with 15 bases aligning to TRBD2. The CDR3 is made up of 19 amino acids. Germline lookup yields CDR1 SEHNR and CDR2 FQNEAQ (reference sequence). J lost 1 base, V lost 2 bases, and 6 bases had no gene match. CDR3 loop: CASSLLGLAGGPSYNEQFF. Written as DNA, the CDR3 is TGTGCCAGCAGCTTACTGGGACTAGCGGGAGGACCTTCCTACAATGAGCAGTTCTTC.

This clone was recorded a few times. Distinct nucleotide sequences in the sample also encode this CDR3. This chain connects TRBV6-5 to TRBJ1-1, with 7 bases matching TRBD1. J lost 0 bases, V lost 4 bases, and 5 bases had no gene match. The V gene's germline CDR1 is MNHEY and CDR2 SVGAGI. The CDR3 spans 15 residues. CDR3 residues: CASSSGQIMNTEAFF. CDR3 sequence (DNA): TGTGCCAGCAGTTCGGGACAGATAATGAACACTGAAGCTTTCTTT.

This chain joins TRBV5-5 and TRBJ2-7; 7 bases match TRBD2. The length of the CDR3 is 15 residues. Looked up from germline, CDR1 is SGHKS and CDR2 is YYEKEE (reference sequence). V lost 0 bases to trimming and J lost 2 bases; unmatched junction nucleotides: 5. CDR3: CASSLAPGGTYEQYF. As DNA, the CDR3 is TGTGCCAGCAGCTTGGCACCGGGAGGCACCTACGAGCAGTACTTC.

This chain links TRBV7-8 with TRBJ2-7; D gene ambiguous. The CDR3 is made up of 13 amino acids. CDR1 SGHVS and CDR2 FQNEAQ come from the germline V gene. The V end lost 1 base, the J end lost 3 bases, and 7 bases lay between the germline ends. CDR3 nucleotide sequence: TGTGCCAGCAGCTTAGTTGACCTCTACGAGCAGTACTTC. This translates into CASSLVDLYEQYF.

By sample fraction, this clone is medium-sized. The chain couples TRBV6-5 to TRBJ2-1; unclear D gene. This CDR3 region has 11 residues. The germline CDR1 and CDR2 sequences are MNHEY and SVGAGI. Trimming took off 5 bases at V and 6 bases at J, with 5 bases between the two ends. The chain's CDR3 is CASSNINEQFF. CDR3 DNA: TGTGCCAGCAGTAATATCAATGAGCAGTTCTTC.

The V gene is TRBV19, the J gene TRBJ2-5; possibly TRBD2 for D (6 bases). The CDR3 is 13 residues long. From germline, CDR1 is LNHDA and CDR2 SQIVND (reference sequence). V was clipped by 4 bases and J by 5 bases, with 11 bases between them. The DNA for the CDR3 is TGTGCCAGTAGTAGGACACGGGGGGAGACCCAGTACTTC. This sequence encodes CASSRTRGETQYF.

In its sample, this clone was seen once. This CDR3 reads CASSSSEGRTEAFF. The CDR3 region has the DNA TGTGCCAGCAGTTCCTCGGAGGGGAGGACTGAAGCTTTCTTT. V usage is TRBV27 and J usage is TRBJ1-1; maybe TRBD1 (5 bases). Trimming stripped 4 bases from V and 5 bases from J, with 14 bases between. The CDR3 contains 14 residues. From germline, CDR1 is MNHEY and CDR2 SMNVEV (reference sequence).

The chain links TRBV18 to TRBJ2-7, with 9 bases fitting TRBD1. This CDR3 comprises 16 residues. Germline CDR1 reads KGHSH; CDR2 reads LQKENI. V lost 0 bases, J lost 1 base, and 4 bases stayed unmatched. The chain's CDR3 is CASSPPETGGSYEQYF. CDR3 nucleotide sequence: TGTGCCAGCTCACCACCGGAGACAGGGGGTTCCTACGAGCAGTACTTC.

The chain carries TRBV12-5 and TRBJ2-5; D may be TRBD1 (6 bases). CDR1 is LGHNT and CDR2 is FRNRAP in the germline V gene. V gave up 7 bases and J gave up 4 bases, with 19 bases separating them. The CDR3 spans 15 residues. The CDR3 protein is CASAPPQGMGETQYF. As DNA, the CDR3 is TGTGCTAGTGCCCCCCCGCAGGGGATGGGAGAGACCCAGTACTTC.

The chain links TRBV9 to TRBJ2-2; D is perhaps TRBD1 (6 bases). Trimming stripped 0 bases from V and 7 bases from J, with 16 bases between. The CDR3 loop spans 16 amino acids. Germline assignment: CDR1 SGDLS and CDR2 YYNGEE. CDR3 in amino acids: CASSVGGQPGSGELFF. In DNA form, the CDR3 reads TGTGCCAGCAGCGTAGGTGGACAGCCTGGTAGCGGGGAGCTGTTTTTT.

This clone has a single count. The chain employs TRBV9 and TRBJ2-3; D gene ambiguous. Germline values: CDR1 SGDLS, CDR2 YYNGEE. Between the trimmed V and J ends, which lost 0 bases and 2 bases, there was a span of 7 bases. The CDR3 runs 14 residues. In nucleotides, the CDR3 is TGTGCCAGCAGCGTAGCCCCCGTCACAGATACGCAGTATTTT. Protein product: CASSVAPVTDTQYF.

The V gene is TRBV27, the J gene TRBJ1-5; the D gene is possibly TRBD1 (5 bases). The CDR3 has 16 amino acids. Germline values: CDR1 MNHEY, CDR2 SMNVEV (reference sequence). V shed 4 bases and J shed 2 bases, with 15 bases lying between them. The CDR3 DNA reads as TGTGCCAGCAGTTCCCGCCCGCAGGGTGGCAATCAGCCCCAGCATTTT. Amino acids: CASSSRPQGGNQPQHF.

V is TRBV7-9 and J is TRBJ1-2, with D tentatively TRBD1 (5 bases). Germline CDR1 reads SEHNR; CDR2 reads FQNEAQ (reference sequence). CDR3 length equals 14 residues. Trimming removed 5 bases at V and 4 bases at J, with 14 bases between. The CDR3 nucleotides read TGTGCCAGCAGCCCTTCCGAGGGGCTCTATGGCTACACCTTC. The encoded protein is CASSPSEGLYGYTF.

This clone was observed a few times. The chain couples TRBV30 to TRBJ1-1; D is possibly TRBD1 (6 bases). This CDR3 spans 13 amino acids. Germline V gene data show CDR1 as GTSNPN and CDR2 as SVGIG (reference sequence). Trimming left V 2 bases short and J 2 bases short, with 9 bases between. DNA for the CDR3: TGTGCCTGGAGTAAACAGGGAAACACTGAAGCTTTCTTT. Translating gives CAWSKQGNTEAFF.

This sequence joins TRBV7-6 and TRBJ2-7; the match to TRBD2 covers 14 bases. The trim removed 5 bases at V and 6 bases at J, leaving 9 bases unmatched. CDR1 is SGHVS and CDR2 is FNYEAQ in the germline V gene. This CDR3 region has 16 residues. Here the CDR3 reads CASSPGLAGEVVEQYF. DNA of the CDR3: TGTGCCAGCAGCCCGGGACTAGCGGGGGAGGTGGTCGAGCAGTACTTC.

The CDR3 region is CASSPLGQEAEFATNYGYTF. The CDR3 DNA reads as TGTGCCAGCTCACCTTTGGGACAGGAAGCAGAGTTTGCTACTAACTATGGCTACACCTTC. The chain has TRBV18 and TRBJ1-2; 8 bases line up with TRBD1. Germline V CDR1 and CDR2: KGHSH, LQKENI. The CDR3 has 20 residues. Trimming cost V 3 bases and J 0 bases; bases outside gene matches: 18. Variable domain in full (rest from reference TRBV18 and TRBJ1-2): NAGVMQNPRHLVRRRGQEARLRCSPMKGHSHVYWYRQLPEEGLKFMVYLQKENIIDESGMPKERFSAEFPKEGPSILRIQQVVRGDSAAYFCASSPLGQEAEFATNYGYTFGSGTRLTVV.

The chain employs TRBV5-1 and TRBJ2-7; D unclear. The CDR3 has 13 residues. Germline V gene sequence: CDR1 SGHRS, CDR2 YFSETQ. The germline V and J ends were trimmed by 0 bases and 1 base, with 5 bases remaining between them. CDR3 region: CASSLAASYEQYF. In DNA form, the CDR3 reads TGCGCCAGCAGCTTGGCCGCGTCCTACGAGCAGTACTTC. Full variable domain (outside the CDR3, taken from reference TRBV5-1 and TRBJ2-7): KAGVTQTPRYLIKTRGQQVTLSCSPISGHRSVSWYQQTPGQGLQFLFEYFSETQRNKGNFPGRFSGRQFSNSRSEMNVSTLELGDSALYLCASSLAASYEQYFGPGTRLTVT.

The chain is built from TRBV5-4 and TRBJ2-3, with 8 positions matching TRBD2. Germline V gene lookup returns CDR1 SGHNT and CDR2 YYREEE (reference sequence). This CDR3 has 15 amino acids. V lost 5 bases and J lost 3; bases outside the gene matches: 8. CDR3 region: CASRVAGRGTDTQYF. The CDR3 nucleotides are TGTGCCAGCAGGGTCGCCGGGAGGGGTACAGATACGCAGTATTTT.

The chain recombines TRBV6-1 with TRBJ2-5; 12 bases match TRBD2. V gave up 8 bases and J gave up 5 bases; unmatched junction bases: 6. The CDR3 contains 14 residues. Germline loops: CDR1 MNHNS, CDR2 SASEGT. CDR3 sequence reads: CASGLAGPDETQYF. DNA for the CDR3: TGTGCCAGCGGACTAGCGGGACCAGACGAGACCCAGTACTTC.

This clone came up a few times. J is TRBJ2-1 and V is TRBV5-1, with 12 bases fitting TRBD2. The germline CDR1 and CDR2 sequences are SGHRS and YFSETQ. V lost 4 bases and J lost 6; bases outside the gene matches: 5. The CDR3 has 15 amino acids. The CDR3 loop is CASSPGTSGLNEQFF. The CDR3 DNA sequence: TGCGCCAGCAGCCCTGGGACTAGCGGGCTCAATGAGCAGTTCTTC.

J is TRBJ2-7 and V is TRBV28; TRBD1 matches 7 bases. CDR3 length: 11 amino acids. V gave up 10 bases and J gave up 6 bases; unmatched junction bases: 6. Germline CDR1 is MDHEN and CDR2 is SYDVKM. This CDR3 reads CAITGDSEQYF. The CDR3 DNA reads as TGTGCCATCACAGGGGATAGCGAGCAGTACTTC.

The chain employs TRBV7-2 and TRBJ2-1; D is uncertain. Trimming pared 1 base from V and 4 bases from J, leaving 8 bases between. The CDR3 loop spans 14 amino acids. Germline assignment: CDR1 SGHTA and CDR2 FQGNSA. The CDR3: CASSLVHAYNEQFF. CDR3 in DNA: TGTGCCAGCAGCTTAGTACACGCATACAATGAGCAGTTCTTC.

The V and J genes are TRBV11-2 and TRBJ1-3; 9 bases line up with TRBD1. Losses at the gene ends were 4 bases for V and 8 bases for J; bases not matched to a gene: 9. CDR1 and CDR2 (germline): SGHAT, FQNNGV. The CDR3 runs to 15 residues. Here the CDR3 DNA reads TGTGCCAGCAGCTCCAACACAGGGGGCCCCGACACCATATATTTT. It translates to CASSSNTGGPDTIYF.